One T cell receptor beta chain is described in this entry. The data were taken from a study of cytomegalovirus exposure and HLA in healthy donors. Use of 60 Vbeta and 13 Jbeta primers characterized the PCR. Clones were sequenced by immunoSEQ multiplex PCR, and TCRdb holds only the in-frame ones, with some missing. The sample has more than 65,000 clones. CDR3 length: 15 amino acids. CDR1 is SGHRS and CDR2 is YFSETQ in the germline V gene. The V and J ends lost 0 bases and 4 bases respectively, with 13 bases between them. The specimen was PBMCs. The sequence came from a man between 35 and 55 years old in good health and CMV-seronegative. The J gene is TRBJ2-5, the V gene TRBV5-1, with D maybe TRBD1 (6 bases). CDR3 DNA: TGCGCCAGCAGCTTGGCCTGGGGGCAGGTAGAGACCCAGTACTTC. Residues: CASSLAWGQVETQYF.